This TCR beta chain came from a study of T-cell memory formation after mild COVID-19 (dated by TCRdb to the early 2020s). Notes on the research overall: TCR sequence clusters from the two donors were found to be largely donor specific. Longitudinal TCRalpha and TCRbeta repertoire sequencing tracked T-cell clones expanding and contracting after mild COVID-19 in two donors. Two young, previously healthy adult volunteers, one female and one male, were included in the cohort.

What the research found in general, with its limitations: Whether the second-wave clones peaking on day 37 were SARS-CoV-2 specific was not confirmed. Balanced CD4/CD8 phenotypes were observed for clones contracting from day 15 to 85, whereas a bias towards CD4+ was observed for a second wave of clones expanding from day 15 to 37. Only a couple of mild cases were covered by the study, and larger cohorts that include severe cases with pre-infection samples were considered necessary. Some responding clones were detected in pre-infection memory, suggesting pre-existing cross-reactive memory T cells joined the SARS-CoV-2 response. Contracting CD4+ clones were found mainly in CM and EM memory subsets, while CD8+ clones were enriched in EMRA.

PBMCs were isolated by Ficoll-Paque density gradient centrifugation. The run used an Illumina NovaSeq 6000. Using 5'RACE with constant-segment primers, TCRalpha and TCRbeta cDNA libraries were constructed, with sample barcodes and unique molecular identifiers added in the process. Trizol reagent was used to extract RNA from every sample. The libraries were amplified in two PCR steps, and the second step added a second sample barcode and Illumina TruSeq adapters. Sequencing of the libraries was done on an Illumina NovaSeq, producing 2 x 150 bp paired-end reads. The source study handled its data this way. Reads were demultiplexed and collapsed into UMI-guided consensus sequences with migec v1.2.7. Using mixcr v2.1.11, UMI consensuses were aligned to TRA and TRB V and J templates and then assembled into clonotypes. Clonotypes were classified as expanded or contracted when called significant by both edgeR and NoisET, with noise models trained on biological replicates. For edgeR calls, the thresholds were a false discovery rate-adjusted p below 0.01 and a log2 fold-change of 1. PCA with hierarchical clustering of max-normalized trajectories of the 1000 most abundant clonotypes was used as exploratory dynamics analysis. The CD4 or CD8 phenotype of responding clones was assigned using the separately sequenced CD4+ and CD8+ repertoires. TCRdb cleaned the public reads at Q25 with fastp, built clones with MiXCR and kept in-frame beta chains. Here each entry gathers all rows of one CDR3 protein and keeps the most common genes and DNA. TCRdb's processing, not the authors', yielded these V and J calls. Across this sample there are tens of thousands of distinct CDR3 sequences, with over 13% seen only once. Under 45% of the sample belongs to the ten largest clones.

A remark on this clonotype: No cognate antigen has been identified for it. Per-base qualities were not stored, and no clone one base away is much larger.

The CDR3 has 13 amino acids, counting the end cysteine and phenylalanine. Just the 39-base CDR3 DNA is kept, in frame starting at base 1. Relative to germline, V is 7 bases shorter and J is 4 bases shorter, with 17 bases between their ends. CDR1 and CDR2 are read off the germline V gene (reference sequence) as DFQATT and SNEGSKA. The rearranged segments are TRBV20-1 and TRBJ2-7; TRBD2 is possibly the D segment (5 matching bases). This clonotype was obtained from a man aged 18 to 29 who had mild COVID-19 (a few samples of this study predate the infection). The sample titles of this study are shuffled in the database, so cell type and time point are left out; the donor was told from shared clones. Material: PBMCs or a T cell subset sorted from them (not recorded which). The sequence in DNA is TGCAGTGGGCAGACTACCCATACATACGAGCAGTACTTC. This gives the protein CSGQTTHTYEQYF.